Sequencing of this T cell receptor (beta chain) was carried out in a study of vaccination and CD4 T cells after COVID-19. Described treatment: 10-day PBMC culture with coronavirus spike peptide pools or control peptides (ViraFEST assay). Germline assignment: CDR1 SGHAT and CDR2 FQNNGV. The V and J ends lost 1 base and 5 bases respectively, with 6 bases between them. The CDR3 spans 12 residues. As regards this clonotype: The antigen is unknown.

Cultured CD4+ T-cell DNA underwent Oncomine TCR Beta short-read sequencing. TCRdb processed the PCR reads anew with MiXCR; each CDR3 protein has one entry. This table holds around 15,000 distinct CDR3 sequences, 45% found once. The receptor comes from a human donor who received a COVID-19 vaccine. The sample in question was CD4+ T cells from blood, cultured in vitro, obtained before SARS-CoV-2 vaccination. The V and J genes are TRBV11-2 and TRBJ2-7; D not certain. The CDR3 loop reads CASSLAGDEQYF. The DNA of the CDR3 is TGTGCCAGCAGCTTAGCCGGAGACGAGCAGTACTTC.